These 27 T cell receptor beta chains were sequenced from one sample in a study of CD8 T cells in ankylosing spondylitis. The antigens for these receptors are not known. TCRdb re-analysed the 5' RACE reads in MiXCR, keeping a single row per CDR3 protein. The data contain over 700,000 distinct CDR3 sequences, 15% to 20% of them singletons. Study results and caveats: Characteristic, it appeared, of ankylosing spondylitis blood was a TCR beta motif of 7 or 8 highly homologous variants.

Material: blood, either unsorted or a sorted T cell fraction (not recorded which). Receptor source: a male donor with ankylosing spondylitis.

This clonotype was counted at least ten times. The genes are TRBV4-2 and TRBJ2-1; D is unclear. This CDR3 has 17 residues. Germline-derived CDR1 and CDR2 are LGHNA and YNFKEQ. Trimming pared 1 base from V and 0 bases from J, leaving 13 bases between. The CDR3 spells CASSQVMAPSSYNEQFF. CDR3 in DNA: TGTGCCAGCAGCCAAGTTATGGCGCCGAGCTCCTACAATGAGCAGTTCTTC.

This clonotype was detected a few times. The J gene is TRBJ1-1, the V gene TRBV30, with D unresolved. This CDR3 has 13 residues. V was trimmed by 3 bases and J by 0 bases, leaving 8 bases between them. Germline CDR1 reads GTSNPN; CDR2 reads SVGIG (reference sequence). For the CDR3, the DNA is TGTGCCTGGAGCCACTTAATGAACACTGAAGCTTTCTTT. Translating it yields CAWSHLMNTEAFF.

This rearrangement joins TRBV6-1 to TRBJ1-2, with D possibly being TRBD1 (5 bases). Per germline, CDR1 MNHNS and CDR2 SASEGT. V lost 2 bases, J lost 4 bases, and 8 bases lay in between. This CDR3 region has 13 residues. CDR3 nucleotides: TGTGCCAGCAGTGAACTGACAGCCTATGGCTACACCTTC. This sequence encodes CASSELTAYGYTF.

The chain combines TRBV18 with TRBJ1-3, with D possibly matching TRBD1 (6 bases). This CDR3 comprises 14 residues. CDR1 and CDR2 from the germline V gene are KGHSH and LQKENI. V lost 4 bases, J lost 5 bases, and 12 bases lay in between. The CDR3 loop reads CASSLSDSRNTIYF. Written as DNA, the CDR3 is TGTGCCAGCTCACTTTCGGACAGCCGAAACACCATATATTTT.

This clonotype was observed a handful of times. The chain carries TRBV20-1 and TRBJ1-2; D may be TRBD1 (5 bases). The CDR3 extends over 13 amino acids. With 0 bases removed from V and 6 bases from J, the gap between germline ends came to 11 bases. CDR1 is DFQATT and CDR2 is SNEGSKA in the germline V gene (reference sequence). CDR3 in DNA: TGCAGTGCTAGAGATTCGGCAGGGAATGGCTACACCTTC. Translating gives CSARDSAGNGYTF.

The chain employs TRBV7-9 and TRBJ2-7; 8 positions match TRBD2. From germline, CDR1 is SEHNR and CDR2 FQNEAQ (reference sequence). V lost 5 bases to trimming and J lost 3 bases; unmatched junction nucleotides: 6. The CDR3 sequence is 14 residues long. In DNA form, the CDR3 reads TGTGCCAGCAGCCCGGAGCGGGAGAGCTACGAGCAGTACTTC. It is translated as CASSPERESYEQYF.

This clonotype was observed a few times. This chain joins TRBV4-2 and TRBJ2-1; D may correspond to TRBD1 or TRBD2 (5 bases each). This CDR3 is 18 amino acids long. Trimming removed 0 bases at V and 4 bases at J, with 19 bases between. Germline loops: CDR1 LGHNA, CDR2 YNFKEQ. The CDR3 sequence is CASSQDLEGNQGYNEQFF. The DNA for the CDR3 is TGTGCCAGCAGCCAAGATCTTGAGGGGAACCAGGGTTACAATGAGCAGTTCTTC.

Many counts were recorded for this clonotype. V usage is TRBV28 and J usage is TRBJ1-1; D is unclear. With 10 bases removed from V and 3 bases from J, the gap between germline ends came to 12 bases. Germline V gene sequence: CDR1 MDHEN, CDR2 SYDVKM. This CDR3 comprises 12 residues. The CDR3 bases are TGTGCCACCGGCTCGGGGTACACTGAAGCTTTCTTT. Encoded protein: CATGSGYTEAFF.

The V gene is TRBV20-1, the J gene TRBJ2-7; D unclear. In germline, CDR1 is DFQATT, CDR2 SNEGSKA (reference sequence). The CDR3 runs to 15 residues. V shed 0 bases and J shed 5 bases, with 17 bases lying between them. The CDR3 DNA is TGCAGTGCTAGAGACACCCGGCCCAAAGCCCACGAGCAGTACTTC. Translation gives CSARDTRPKAHEQYF.

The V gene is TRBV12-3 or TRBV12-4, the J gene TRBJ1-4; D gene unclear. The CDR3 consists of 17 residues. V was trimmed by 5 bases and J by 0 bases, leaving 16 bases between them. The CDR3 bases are TGTGCCAGCAGTCCCGGGGAGGGCCGCCCAACTAATGAAAAACTGTTTTTT. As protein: CASSPGEGRPTNEKLFF.

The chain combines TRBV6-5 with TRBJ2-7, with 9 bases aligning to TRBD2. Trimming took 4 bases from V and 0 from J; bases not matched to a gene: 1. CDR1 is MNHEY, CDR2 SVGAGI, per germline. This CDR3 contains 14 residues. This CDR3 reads CASSSSGDSYEQYF. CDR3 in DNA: TGTGCCAGCAGTTCTAGCGGGGACTCCTACGAGCAGTACTTC.

In DNA form, the CDR3 reads TGTGCCAGCAGTTTAAAGCAGGGGCCGCGGAATGAGCAGTTCTTC. Encoded protein: CASSLKQGPRNEQFF. The rearrangement uses TRBV12-3 or TRBV12-4 and TRBJ2-1, with D maybe TRBD1 (6 bases). The V end was cut by 2 bases, the J end by 7 bases, with 15 bases between. The CDR3 is 15 amino acids.

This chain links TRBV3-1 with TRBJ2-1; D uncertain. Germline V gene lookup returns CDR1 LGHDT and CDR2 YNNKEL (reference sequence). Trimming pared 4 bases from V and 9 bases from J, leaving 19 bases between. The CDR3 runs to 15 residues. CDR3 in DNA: TGTGCCAGCAGCCCCAGGAAAGGAGTGGGGTCTGAGCAGTTCTTC. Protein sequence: CASSPRKGVGSEQFF.

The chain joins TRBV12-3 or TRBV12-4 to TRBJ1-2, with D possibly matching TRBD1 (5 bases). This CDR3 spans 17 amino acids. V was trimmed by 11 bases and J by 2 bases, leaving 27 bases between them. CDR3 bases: TGTGCCTTAGGCGGGGCGCGCGAGGGAATGTTCAACTATGGCTACACCTTC. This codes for CALGGAREGMFNYGYTF.

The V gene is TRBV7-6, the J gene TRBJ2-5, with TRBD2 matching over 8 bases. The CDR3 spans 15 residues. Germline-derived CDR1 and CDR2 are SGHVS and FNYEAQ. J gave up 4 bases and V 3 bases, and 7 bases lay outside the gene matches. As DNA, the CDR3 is TGTGCCAGCAGCTTCGGACTAGCCGCTCTAGAGACCCAGTACTTC. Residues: CASSFGLAALETQYF.

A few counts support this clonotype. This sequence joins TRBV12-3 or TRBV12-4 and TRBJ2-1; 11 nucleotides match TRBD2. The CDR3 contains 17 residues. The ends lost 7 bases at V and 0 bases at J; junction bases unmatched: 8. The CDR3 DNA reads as TGTGCCAGCATCCCGGGACTAGCGGCCAGCTCCTACAATGAGCAGTTCTTC. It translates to CASIPGLAASSYNEQFF.

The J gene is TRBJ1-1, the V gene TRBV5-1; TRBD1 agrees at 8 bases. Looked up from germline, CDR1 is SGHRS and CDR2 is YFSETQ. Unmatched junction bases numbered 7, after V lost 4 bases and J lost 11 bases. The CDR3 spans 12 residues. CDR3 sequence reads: CASSVDRARAFF. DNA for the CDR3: TGCGCCAGCAGCGTGGACAGGGCCCGGGCTTTCTTT.

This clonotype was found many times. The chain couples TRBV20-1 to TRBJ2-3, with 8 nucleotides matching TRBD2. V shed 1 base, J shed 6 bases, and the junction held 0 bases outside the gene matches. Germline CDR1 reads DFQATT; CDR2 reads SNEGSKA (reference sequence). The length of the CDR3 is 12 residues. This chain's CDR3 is CSARGGGDTQYF. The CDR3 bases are TGCAGTGCTAGAGGCGGGGGGGATACGCAGTATTTT.

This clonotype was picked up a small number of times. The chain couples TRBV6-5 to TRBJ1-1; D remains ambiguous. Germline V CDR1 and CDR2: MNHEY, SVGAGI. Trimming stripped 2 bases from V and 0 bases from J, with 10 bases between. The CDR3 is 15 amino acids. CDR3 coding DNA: TGTGCCAGCAGTTACGGTGTAGGGATGAACACTGAAGCTTTCTTT. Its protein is CASSYGVGMNTEAFF.

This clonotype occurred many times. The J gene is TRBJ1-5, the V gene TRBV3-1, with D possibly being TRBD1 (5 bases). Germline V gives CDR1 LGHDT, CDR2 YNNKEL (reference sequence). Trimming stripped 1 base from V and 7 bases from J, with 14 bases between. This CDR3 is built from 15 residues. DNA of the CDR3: TGTGCCAGCAGCCAAGCAGAGGGGTCGGGACAGCCCCAGCATTTT. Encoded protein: CASSQAEGSGQPQHF.

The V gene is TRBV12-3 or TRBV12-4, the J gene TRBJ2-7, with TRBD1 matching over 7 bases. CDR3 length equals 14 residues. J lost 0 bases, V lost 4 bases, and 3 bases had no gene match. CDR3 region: CASSSQGFSYEQYF. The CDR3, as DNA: TGTGCCAGCAGTTCACAGGGGTTCTCCTACGAGCAGTACTTC.

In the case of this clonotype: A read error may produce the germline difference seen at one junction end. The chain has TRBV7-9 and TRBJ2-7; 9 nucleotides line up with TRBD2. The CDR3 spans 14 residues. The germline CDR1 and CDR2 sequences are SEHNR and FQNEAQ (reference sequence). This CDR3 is CASSSPGPSGGIIF. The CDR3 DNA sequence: TGTGCCAGCAGCTCCCCAGGGCCCAGCGGGGGGATAATCTTC.

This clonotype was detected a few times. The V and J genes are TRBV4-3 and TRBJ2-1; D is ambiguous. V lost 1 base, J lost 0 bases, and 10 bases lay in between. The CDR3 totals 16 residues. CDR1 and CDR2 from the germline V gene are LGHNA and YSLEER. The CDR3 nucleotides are TGCGCCAGCAGCCAAGGGCTGAGGAGCTCCTACAATGAGCAGTTCTTC. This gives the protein CASSQGLRSSYNEQFF.

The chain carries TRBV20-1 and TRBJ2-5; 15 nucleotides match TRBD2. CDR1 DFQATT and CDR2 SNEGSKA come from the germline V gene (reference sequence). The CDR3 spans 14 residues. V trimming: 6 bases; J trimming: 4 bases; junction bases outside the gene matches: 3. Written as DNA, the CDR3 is TGCAGTGCCAGGGGACTAGCGGGGGGAGAGACCCAGTACTTC. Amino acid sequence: CSARGLAGGETQYF.

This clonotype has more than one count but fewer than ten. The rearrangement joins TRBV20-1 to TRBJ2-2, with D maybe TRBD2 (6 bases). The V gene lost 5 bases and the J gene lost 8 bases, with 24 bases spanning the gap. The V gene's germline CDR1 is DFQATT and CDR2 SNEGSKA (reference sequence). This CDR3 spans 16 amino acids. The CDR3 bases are TGCAGTGCTGTGGGCGGGGCTAGTAATGTCAGAGGGGAGCTGTTTTTT. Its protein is CSAVGGASNVRGELFF.

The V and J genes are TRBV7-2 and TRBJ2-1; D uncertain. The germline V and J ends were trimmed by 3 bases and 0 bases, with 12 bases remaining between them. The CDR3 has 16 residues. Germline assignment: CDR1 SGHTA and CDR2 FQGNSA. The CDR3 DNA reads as TGTGCCAGCAGCTTGTTGGCAGTCGGCTCCTACAATGAGCAGTTCTTC. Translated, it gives CASSLLAVGSYNEQFF.

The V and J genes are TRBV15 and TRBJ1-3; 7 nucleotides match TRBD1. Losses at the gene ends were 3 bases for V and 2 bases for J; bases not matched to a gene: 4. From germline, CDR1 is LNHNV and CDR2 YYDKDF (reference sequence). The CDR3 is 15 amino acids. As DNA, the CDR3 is TGTGCCACCAGCAGCGACAGGGCTGCTGGAAACACCATATATTTT. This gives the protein CATSSDRAAGNTIYF.